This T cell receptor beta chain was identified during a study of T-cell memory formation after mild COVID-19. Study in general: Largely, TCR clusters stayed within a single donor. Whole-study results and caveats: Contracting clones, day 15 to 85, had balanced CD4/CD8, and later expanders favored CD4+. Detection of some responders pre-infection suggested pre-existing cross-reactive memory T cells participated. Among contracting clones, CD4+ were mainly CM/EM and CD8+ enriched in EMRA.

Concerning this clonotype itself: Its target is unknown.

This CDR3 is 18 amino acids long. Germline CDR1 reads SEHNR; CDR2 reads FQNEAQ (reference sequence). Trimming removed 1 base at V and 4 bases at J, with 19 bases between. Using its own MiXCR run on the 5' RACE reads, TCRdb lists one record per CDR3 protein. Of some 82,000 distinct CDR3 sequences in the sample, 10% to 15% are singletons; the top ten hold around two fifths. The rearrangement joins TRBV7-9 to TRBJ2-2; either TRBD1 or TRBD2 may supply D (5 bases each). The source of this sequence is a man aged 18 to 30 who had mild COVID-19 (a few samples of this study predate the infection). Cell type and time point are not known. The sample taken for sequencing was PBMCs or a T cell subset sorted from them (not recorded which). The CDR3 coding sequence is TGTGCCAGCAGCTTAGAGGCCCGAGGAGCTGGGGGCACCGGGGAGCTGTTTTTT. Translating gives CASSLEARGAGGTGELFF.